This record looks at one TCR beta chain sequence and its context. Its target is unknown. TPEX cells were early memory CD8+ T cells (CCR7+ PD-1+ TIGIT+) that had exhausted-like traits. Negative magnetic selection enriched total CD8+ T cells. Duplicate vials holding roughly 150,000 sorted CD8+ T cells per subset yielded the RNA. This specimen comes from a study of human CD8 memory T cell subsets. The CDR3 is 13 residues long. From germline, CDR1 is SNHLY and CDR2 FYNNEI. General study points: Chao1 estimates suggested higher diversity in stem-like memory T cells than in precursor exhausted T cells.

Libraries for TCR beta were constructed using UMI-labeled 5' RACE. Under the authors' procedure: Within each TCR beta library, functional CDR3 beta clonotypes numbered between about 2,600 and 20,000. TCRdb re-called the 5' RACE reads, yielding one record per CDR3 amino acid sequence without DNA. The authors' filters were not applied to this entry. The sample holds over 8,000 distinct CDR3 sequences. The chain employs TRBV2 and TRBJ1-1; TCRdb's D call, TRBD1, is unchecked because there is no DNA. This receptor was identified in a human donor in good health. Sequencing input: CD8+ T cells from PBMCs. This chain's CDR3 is CASSERGRPEAFF.